The 9 T cell receptor beta chains below all came from one sample that was sequenced in a study of CD8 T cells in ankylosing spondylitis. MiXCR, applied by TCRdb to the 5' RACE reads, yields one record per CDR3 protein. This table has about 88,000 distinct CDR3 sequences, around 26% appearing once. The sequenced sample consisted of blood, either unsorted or a sorted T cell fraction (not recorded which). These receptors came from a male donor with ankylosing spondylitis or in good health (not recorded which).

The chain employs TRBV5-1 and TRBJ2-2; perhaps TRBD1 as D (6 bases). Trimming stripped 3 bases from V and 1 base from J, with 7 bases between. Looked up from germline, CDR1 is SGHRS and CDR2 is YFSETQ. The CDR3 has 14 residues. The CDR3 DNA sequence: TGCGCCAGCAGCTCAGGGGTGAACACCGGGGAGCTGTTTTTT. Its protein is CASSSGVNTGELFF.

The genes are TRBV29-1 and TRBJ1-5, with 9 bases matching TRBD1. The CDR3 loop spans 13 amino acids. J lost 7 bases, V lost 5 bases, and 6 bases had no gene match. CDR1 is SQVTM, CDR2 ANQGSEA, per germline. This chain's CDR3 is CSVPGTGHQPQHF. DNA for the CDR3: TGCAGCGTTCCCGGGACAGGGCACCAGCCCCAGCATTTT.

The chain uses TRBV20-1 and TRBJ2-1; TRBD2 might be the D (6 bases). V dropped 6 bases and J dropped 4 bases, with 16 bases sitting between them. Germline V gene data show CDR1 as DFQATT and CDR2 as SNEGSKA (reference sequence). The CDR3 totals 14 residues. The CDR3 bases are TGCAGTGCGTCGGGACTCGTACTGTACAATGAGCAGTTCTTC. Protein: CSASGLVLYNEQFF.

The CDR3 nucleotides are TGTGCCACCCACAGGGACAGCACCTACGAGCAGTACTTC. This gives the protein CATHRDSTYEQYF. The V and J genes are TRBV6-1 and TRBJ2-7; 7 nucleotides line up with TRBD1. CDR3 length: 13 residues. Germline loops: CDR1 MNHNS, CDR2 SASEGT. With V trimmed by 10 bases and J by 2 bases, 8 bases remained unmatched.

The chain joins TRBV7-9 to TRBJ1-2; TRBD1 matches 8 bases. The V and J ends lost 2 bases and 7 bases, in that order; junction bases with no gene match: 6. This CDR3 has 14 amino acids. Germline V gives CDR1 SEHNR, CDR2 FQNEAQ (reference sequence). CDR3 nucleotide sequence: TGTGCCAGCAGCTTACAGGGGGCTGGTCTTGGCTACACCTTC. This gives the protein CASSLQGAGLGYTF.

This clonotype was found a few times. The rearrangement joins TRBV7-3 to TRBJ2-4, with unresolved D. Trimming left V 5 bases short and J 12 bases short, with 17 bases between. The CDR3 runs to 13 residues. Germline V CDR1 and CDR2: SGHTA, FQGTGA. The CDR3 DNA follows: TGTGCCAGCAGCCAGGACCTAGGGTTTCCTCAGTACTTC. It yields the protein CASSQDLGFPQYF. The full variable domain, in which reference TRBV7-3 and TRBJ2-4 provide the parts outside the CDR3, is GAGVSQTPSNKVTEKGKYVELRCDPISGHTALYWYRQSLGQGPEFLIYFQGTGAADDSGLPNDRFFAVRPEGSVSTLKIQRTERGDSAVYLCASSQDLGFPQYFGAGTRLSVL.

This clonotype came up a few times. The chain is built from TRBV7-2 and TRBJ1-5; D possibly corresponds to TRBD1 (5 bases). Germline-derived CDR1 and CDR2 are SGHTA and FQGNSA. CDR3 length equals 15 residues. The V end lost 5 bases, the J end lost 6 bases, and 17 bases lay between the germline ends. Here the CDR3 DNA reads TGTGCCAGCAGCCCGGGGGACGCAGGAACTCAGCCCCAGCATTTT. This translates into CASSPGDAGTQPQHF. The entire variable domain, with the rest obtained from reference TRBV7-2 and TRBJ1-5, is as follows: GAGVSQSPSNKVTEKGKDVELRCDPISGHTALYWYRQSLGQGLEFLIYFQGNSAPDKSGLPSDRFSAERTGGSVSTLTIQRTQQEDSAVYLCASSPGDAGTQPQHFGDGTRLSIL.

This CDR3 reads CASSSGGSAGTQYF. The CDR3 DNA sequence: TGTGCCAGCAGCTCTGGAGGCTCCGCCGGTACGCAGTATTTT. This sequence joins TRBV7-2 and TRBJ2-3; the D gene is possibly TRBD2 (5 bases). Germline values: CDR1 SGHTA, CDR2 FQGNSA. The germline V and J ends were trimmed by 4 bases and 8 bases, with 16 bases remaining between them. This CDR3 spans 14 amino acids.

A single count supports this clonotype. The chain has TRBV20-1 and TRBJ2-1, with D uncertain. The CDR3 runs 11 residues. V lost 2 bases, J lost 8 bases, and 7 bases lay in between. The germline gives CDR1 DFQATT, CDR2 SNEGSKA (reference sequence). The CDR3 region has the DNA TGCAGTGCTAGACGTCTCCATGAGCAGTTCTTC. It encodes CSARRLHEQFF.